A single sample gave rise to the 30 T cell receptor beta chains below, sequenced in a study of Ad26.COV2.S vaccination and SARS-CoV-2 variants. Sequenced by immunoSEQ multiplex PCR; TCRdb stores in-frame clones only, minus some. The table records 500,000 or so clones, roughly 89% of them present only once. The sample's treatment: about 20 received Ad26.COV2.S at low or high dose, single or two shots; several received placebo; per-sample allocation not given. Samples came from day 63 after the first vaccine or placebo injection. The sample was peripheral blood, taken in a trial of Ad26.COV2.S vaccine versus placebo. The receptors were gathered from a person aged 18-60 years who received the Ad26.COV2.S COVID-19 vaccine or a placebo.

The DNA for the CDR3 is TGTGCCAGCAGACCTCAGCGGGATACCTACAATGAGCAGTTCTTC. Its protein is CASRPQRDTYNEQFF. This sequence joins TRBV11-2 and TRBJ2-1, with 7 bases that match TRBD2. With 6 bases clipped from V and 2 bases from J, the junction kept 7 bases outside the gene matches. The CDR3 totals 15 residues. Germline V gene lookup returns CDR1 SGHAT and CDR2 FQNNGV. Using reference TRBV11-2 and TRBJ2-1 for the parts outside the CDR3, the full variable domain is EAGVAQSPRYKIIEKRQSVAFWCNPISGHATLYWYQQILGQGPKLLIQFQNNGVVDDSQLPKDRFSAERLKGVDSTLKIQPAKLEDSAVYLCASRPQRDTYNEQFFGPGTRLTVL.

The DNA for the CDR3 is TGTGCCAGCAGCTTGGTTCGAGGGGGTGGGGAGACCCAGTACTTC. This translates into CASSLVRGGGETQYF. V gene TRBV5-6 combines with J gene TRBJ2-5, with D tentatively TRBD1 (6 bases). V shed 0 bases and J shed 5 bases, with 14 bases lying between them. The germline V gene has CDR1 SGHDT and CDR2 YYEEEE. The CDR3 spans 15 residues.

The chain carries TRBV28 and TRBJ2-1, with a weak D call TRBD2 (6 bases). The germline V and J ends were trimmed by 7 bases and 5 bases, with 12 bases remaining between them. This CDR3 region has 13 residues. Germline CDR1 is MDHEN and CDR2 is SYDVKM. Here the CDR3 reads CASIRGNDNEQFF. The CDR3 DNA sequence: TGTGCCAGCATTCGGGGGAACGACAATGAGCAGTTCTTC.

In this sample, this clone turned up once. V usage is TRBV19 and J usage is TRBJ1-1; D not certain. The CDR3 covers 15 residues. V was clipped by 7 bases and J by 0 bases, with 15 bases between them. Germline loops: CDR1 LNHDA, CDR2 SQIVND (reference sequence). The CDR3, as DNA: TGTGCCAGTATGACACAGACCAGCTTGAACACTGAAGCTTTCTTT. Its protein is CASMTQTSLNTEAFF.

The chain links TRBV5-1 to TRBJ2-5, with no clear D. CDR1 and CDR2 (germline): SGHRS, YFSETQ. The CDR3 is 14 amino acids. V was trimmed by 2 bases and J by 4 bases, leaving 12 bases between them. Here the CDR3 reads CASSFQIPPETQYF. In DNA, the CDR3 is TGCGCCAGCAGCTTTCAGATCCCTCCAGAGACCCAGTACTTC.

Points on this clone: Other DNA sequences in this sample translate to the same CDR3. The gene calls are TRBV19 and TRBJ2-5; D unclear. The V end was cut by 1 base, the J end by 2 bases, with 5 bases between. CDR3 length equals 13 residues. The V gene's germline CDR1 is LNHDA and CDR2 SQIVND (reference sequence). The CDR3 DNA reads TGTGCCAGTAGTATAGGCTTACAAGAGACCCAGTACTTC. As protein: CASSIGLQETQYF.

The chain combines TRBV4-2 with TRBJ2-7; 9 bases agree with TRBD1. Germline V gene data show CDR1 as LGHNA and CDR2 as YNFKEQ. The CDR3 runs to 16 residues. The V and J ends lost 1 base and 2 bases, in that order; junction bases with no gene match: 6. The DNA of the CDR3 is TGTGCCAGCAGCCAAGCCGGGACAGGGAGTCCCTACGAGCAGTACTTC. Translation gives CASSQAGTGSPYEQYF.

This chain links TRBV12-3 or TRBV12-4 with TRBJ2-1; D possibly corresponds to TRBD1 (6 bases). CDR3 length: 13 amino acids. The ends were cut back, 10 bases at V and 3 bases at J, with 13 bases in the middle. CDR3 in amino acids: CATLRDIYNEQFF. The CDR3, as DNA: TGTGCCACCCTCCGGGACATCTACAATGAGCAGTTCTTC.

V is TRBV3-1 (or the pseudogene TRBV3-2) and J is TRBJ2-1; perhaps TRBD2 as D (7 bases). Germline V gene data show CDR1 as LGHDT and CDR2 as YNNKEL (reference sequence). The CDR3 covers 16 residues. V dropped 1 base and J dropped 9 bases, with 19 bases sitting between them. CDR3 protein: CASSQARGRQMSEQFF. The CDR3 coding sequence is TGTGCCAGCAGCCAAGCGCGGGGGCGTCAGATGAGTGAGCAGTTCTTC.

V is TRBV6-2 or TRBV6-3 and J is TRBJ1-5; TRBD1 agrees at 8 bases. CDR3 length: 17 residues. Germline trimming cut 5 bases from V and 1 base from J; bases unmatched to any gene: 10. Per germline, CDR1 MNHEY and CDR2 SVGEGT. The CDR3 loop reads CASSQPRNRGSNQPQHF. The CDR3 nucleotides read TGTGCCAGCAGTCAACCACGAAACAGGGGGAGCAATCAGCCCCAGCATTTT.

Here the CDR3 reads CASSSLAVSYNEQFF. The CDR3 DNA reads as TGTGCCAGTAGCAGTCTAGCGGTTTCCTACAATGAGCAGTTCTTC. This chain uses TRBV19 with TRBJ2-1, with 7 bases aligning to TRBD2. The CDR3 has 15 amino acids. Germline trimming cut 6 bases from V and 1 base from J; bases unmatched to any gene: 6. Germline V gives CDR1 LNHDA, CDR2 SQIVND (reference sequence).

This rearrangement joins TRBV19 to TRBJ1-5; D is possibly TRBD1 (6 bases). Trimming stripped 6 bases from V and 6 bases from J, with 12 bases between. The CDR3 covers 13 residues. Germline CDR1 is LNHDA and CDR2 is SQIVND (reference sequence). The CDR3 DNA sequence: TGTGCCAGTAGAGGACAGAAGCCTCAGCCCCAGCATTTT. Residues: CASRGQKPQPQHF. Full variable domain (rest looked up from reference TRBV19 and TRBJ1-5): DGGITQSPKYLFRKEGQNVTLSCEQNLNHDAMYWYRQDPGQGLRLIYYSQIVNDFQKGDIAEGYSVSREKKESFPLTVTSAQKNPTAFYLCASRGQKPQPQHFGDGTRLSIL.

This chain joins TRBV3-1 (or the pseudogene TRBV3-2) and TRBJ2-1, with a tentative D call TRBD1 (6 bases). There are 17 residues in the CDR3. In germline, CDR1 is LGHDT, CDR2 YNNKEL (reference sequence). V gave up 0 bases and J gave up 6 bases, with 18 bases separating them. For the CDR3, the DNA is TGTGCCAGCAGCCAAGATCGTGGCCAGGGGTTTGCCAATGAGCAGTTCTTC. Its protein product is CASSQDRGQGFANEQFF.

This clone has just one count. This sequence joins TRBV7-9 and TRBJ2-1, with D hard to call. The CDR3 runs 10 residues. V lost 7 bases and J lost 7, with 5 bases in between. CDR1 is SEHNR, CDR2 FQNEAQ, per germline (reference sequence). The CDR3 spells CASNGNEQFF. The DNA of the CDR3 is TGTGCCAGCAACGGAAATGAGCAGTTCTTC.

The DNA for the CDR3 is TGTGCCAGTAGCCCCGACAGGGGGGGATCGTCCTACGAGCAGTACTTC. Its translation is CASSPDRGGSSYEQYF. The chain couples TRBV19 to TRBJ2-7, with TRBD1 matching over 9 bases. Germline V lookup: CDR1 LNHDA, CDR2 SQIVND (reference sequence). The CDR3 loop spans 16 amino acids. V lost 6 bases to trimming and J lost 1 base; unmatched junction nucleotides: 10.

The chain links TRBV19 to TRBJ2-1; no firm D call. With 4 bases removed from V and 0 bases from J, the gap between germline ends came to 13 bases. The CDR3 runs 16 residues. Germline CDR1 and CDR2: LNHDA and SQIVND (reference sequence). CDR3 in amino acids: CASSRTPLSSYNEQFF. The CDR3 DNA reads as TGTGCCAGTAGTAGGACGCCACTAAGCTCCTACAATGAGCAGTTCTTC.

This chain joins TRBV6-5 and TRBJ1-6; D might be TRBD1 (5 bases). Germline CDR1 and CDR2: MNHEY and SVGAGI. V was pared by 2 bases and J by 8 bases, with 7 bases between. This CDR3 contains 13 residues. This CDR3 reads CASSYRGDSPLHF. CDR3 DNA: TGTGCCAGCAGTTACCGGGGGGATTCACCCCTCCACTTT.

The rearrangement links TRBV5-4 to TRBJ1-1; possibly TRBD1 for D (6 bases). The germline gives CDR1 SGHNT, CDR2 YYREEE (reference sequence). Trimming stripped 5 bases from V and 0 bases from J, with 17 bases between. CDR3 size: 16 residues. CDR3 nucleotide sequence: TGTGCCAGCAGTCGGGGGGCCAAGCTGTTGAACACTGAAGCTTTCTTT. This translates into CASSRGAKLLNTEAFF.

V usage is TRBV2 and J usage is TRBJ1-3, with D maybe TRBD1 (5 bases). Germline V gene data show CDR1 as SNHLY and CDR2 as FYNNEI. This CDR3 spans 16 amino acids. Trimming removed 6 bases at V and 0 bases at J, with 15 bases between. This CDR3 is CASRGGGASSGNTIYF. CDR3 in DNA: TGTGCCAGCAGAGGTGGAGGGGCGAGCTCTGGAAACACCATATATTTT.

This chain uses TRBV7-3 with TRBJ2-2, with D uncertain. The germline V and J ends were trimmed by 3 bases and 6 bases, with 5 bases remaining between them. The germline V gene has CDR1 SGHTA and CDR2 FQGTGA. The CDR3 totals 12 residues. The CDR3 DNA is TGTGCCAGCAGCTTCCCTCCCGGGGAGCTGTTTTTT. It yields the protein CASSFPPGELFF.

This rearrangement joins TRBV4-3 to TRBJ2-7; 10 bases map to TRBD1. V was clipped by 4 bases and J by 5 bases; unmatched bases: 11. From germline, CDR1 is LGHNA and CDR2 YSLEER. The CDR3 totals 16 residues. The CDR3 is CASSRTTGGAYHEQYF. DNA for the CDR3: TGCGCCAGCAGCCGCACGACAGGGGGCGCTTACCACGAGCAGTACTTC.

The chain combines TRBV3-1 (or the pseudogene TRBV3-2) with TRBJ2-2; D remains unclear. The CDR3 is 14 residues long. Per germline, CDR1 LGHDT and CDR2 YNNKEL (reference sequence). V dropped 2 bases and J dropped 2 bases, with 6 bases sitting between them. CDR3 in amino acids: CASSQKSNTGELFF. DNA of the CDR3: TGTGCCAGCAGCCAAAAGTCAAACACCGGGGAGCTGTTTTTT.

The chain carries TRBV2 and TRBJ2-3; 9 positions agree with TRBD1. J gave up 4 bases and V 8 bases, and 7 bases lay outside the gene matches. CDR3 length equals 14 residues. CDR1 and CDR2 (germline): SNHLY, FYNNEI. Written as DNA, the CDR3 is TGTGCCAGCCTTCCGGACAGGGGCCCAGATACGCAGTATTTT. It is translated as CASLPDRGPDTQYF.

The chain joins TRBV29-1 to TRBJ1-4, with 7 positions matching TRBD1. The CDR3 covers 14 residues. V lost 6 bases, J lost 3 bases, and 7 bases stayed unmatched. Germline assignment: CDR1 SQVTM and CDR2 ANQGSEA. In nucleotides, the CDR3 is TGCAGCGTCCGACAGGGCTCCTCTAATGAAAAACTGTTTTTT. Residues: CSVRQGSSNEKLFF.

This chain uses TRBV7-8 with TRBJ1-3; tentatively, D is TRBD1 (5 bases). CDR3 length: 15 residues. V was pared by 7 bases and J by 0 bases, with 13 bases between. Germline-derived CDR1 and CDR2 are SGHVS and FQNEAQ. CDR3 amino acids: CASTGGGSSGNTIYF. As DNA, the CDR3 is TGTGCCAGCACCGGGGGGGGTTCCTCTGGAAACACCATATATTTT.

CDR3 nucleotide sequence: TGTGCCAGCAGCCGTACAGGGCCAGATGAGCAGTTCTTC. Translating gives CASSRTGPDEQFF. The chain uses TRBV5-4 and TRBJ2-1; D perhaps matches TRBD1 (6 bases). CDR1 is SGHNT, CDR2 YYREEE, per germline (reference sequence). V lost 4 bases, J lost 8 bases, and 13 bases lay in between. The CDR3 is 13 amino acids. The variable domain in full, with the rest retrieved from reference TRBV5-4 and TRBJ2-1, is ETGVTQSPTHLIKTRGQQVTLRCSSQSGHNTVSWYQQALGQGPQFIFQYYREEENGRGNFPPRFSGLQFPNYSSELNVNALELDDSALYLCASSRTGPDEQFFGPGTRLTVL.

In this sample, this clone turned up once. The CDR3 here is CSVDEGGAEQYF. CDR3 DNA: TGCAGCGTTGACGAGGGAGGAGCCGAGCAGTACTTC. J is TRBJ2-7 and V is TRBV29-1, with D possibly being TRBD2 (6 bases). The CDR3 covers 12 residues. The germline V and J ends were trimmed by 3 bases and 6 bases, with 12 bases remaining between them. The germline gives CDR1 SQVTM, CDR2 ANQGSEA.

This clone was observed a handful of times. The V and J genes are TRBV7-8 and TRBJ2-7, with D perhaps TRBD1 (6 bases). The V gene lost 0 bases and the J gene lost 0 bases, with 6 bases spanning the gap. CDR3 size: 14 residues. CDR1 is SGHVS and CDR2 is FQNEAQ in the germline V gene. CDR3 in amino acids: CASSLADSSYEQYF. As DNA, the CDR3 is TGTGCCAGCAGCTTAGCGGACAGCTCCTACGAGCAGTACTTC.

The chain has TRBV7-9 and TRBJ1-2; unclear D gene. This CDR3 region has 13 residues. CDR1 SEHNR and CDR2 FQNEAQ come from the germline V gene (reference sequence). Trimming cost V 1 base and J 8 bases, with 11 bases left between them. CDR3 sequence reads: CASSLGPSGGYTF. The CDR3 DNA reads as TGTGCCAGCAGCTTAGGTCCAAGCGGCGGCTACACCTTC.

This chain connects TRBV9 to TRBJ2-1; 10 bases agree with TRBD1. The ends lost 0 bases at V and 1 base at J; junction bases unmatched: 4. The CDR3 covers 17 residues. Per germline, CDR1 SGDLS and CDR2 YYNGEE. The DNA of the CDR3 is TGTGCCAGCAGCGTAGATGGGGGACAGGGGTCCTACAATGAGCAGTTCTTC. Protein product: CASSVDGGQGSYNEQFF.